The 23 T cell receptor beta chains listed next were all sequenced from one sample in a study of cytomegalovirus exposure and HLA in healthy donors. In the PCR, 60 Vbeta and 13 Jbeta primers were used. Repertoires were generated with immunoSEQ multiplex PCR, while TCRdb's copy carries only in-frame clones and drops some. The data show 92,000 or so clones, with around three fifths seen just once and roughly 21% held by the top ten. The specimen was PBMCs. The receptors derive from a woman between 50 and 59 years old in good health and CMV-seropositive.

The table lists this clone with a few counts. This specimen includes other DNA sequences encoding the same CDR3. The V and J genes are TRBV6-1 and TRBJ1-1; TRBD1 aligns across 7 bases. The CDR3 is 14 residues long. Germline CDR1 is MNHNS and CDR2 is SASEGT. Unmatched junction bases numbered 9, after V lost 6 bases and J lost 5 bases. The CDR3 sequence is CASSSLTGVTEAFF. DNA for the CDR3: TGTGCCAGCAGCTCTCTTACAGGGGTGACTGAAGCTTTCTTT.

CDR3 nucleotide sequence: TGTGCCAGCAGTTTATTCTCAGGGGGAGACCAGCCCCAGCATTTT. Its translation: CASSLFSGGDQPQHF. This rearrangement joins TRBV28 to TRBJ1-5; 7 bases are a match to TRBD1. V trimming: 1 base; J trimming: 7 bases; junction bases outside the gene matches: 7. Per germline, CDR1 MDHEN and CDR2 SYDVKM. This CDR3 is built from 15 residues.

As regards this clone: Within the sample, other DNA sequences also encode this same CDR3. This sequence joins TRBV7-9 and TRBJ2-4; D possibly corresponds to TRBD1 (5 bases). CDR1 is SEHNR and CDR2 is FQNEAQ in the germline V gene (reference sequence). The CDR3 is 15 amino acids. Trimming took 3 bases from V and 0 from J, leaving 9 bases between them. CDR3 DNA sequence: TGTGCCAGCAGCTTGGCAGGGCTAGCCAAAAACATTCAGTACTTC. Translating it yields CASSLAGLAKNIQYF.

In DNA form, the CDR3 reads TGTGCCAGCTCACCACATCGGACACAGGAAAAACTGTTTTTT. As protein: CASSPHRTQEKLFF. The chain employs TRBV18 and TRBJ1-4; perhaps TRBD1 as D (5 bases). The CDR3 length is 14 residues. The germline V gene encodes CDR1 KGHSH and CDR2 LQKENI. V lost 1 base, J lost 8 bases, and 11 bases lay in between. Filled out from reference TRBV18 and TRBJ1-4, the complete variable domain reads NAGVMQNPRHLVRRRGQEARLRCSPMKGHSHVYWYRQLPEEGLKFMVYLQKENIIDESGMPKERFSAEFPKEGPSILRIQQVVRGDSAAYFCASSPHRTQEKLFFGSGTQLSVL.

V usage is TRBV9 and J usage is TRBJ2-5, with D tentatively TRBD1 (6 bases). The CDR3 is 14 residues long. Trimming removed 1 base at V and 2 bases at J, with 9 bases between. Germline V CDR1 and CDR2: SGDLS, YYNGEE. The CDR3 sequence: CASSVRGQQETQYF. CDR3 coding DNA: TGTGCCAGCAGCGTAAGAGGACAGCAAGAGACCCAGTACTTC.

The chain combines TRBV2 with TRBJ2-5, with D tentatively TRBD1 (5 bases). The V gene's germline CDR1 is SNHLY and CDR2 FYNNEI. The CDR3 extends over 13 amino acids. Trimming took off 7 bases at V and 5 bases at J, with 14 bases between the two ends. The CDR3 reads CASKAAGLETQYF. The DNA for the CDR3 is TGTGCCAGCAAAGCAGCAGGGCTGGAGACCCAGTACTTC.

V usage is TRBV6-1 and J usage is TRBJ1-4, with D possibly being TRBD1 (5 bases). Per germline, CDR1 MNHNS and CDR2 SASEGT. The V end was cut by 3 bases, the J end by 5 bases, with 7 bases between. The CDR3 contains 13 residues. The CDR3: CASSDRQNEKLFF. The CDR3 region has the DNA TGTGCCAGCAGTGACAGACAGAATGAAAAACTGTTTTTT.

The rearrangement links TRBV5-1 to TRBJ2-1, with 9 bases matching TRBD1. Per germline, CDR1 SGHRS and CDR2 YFSETQ. There are 15 residues in the CDR3. The V segment lost 4 bases and the J segment 0 bases; nucleotides outside the gene matches: 2. The CDR3 sequence is CASSRGQGSYNEQFF. In nucleotides, the CDR3 is TGCGCCAGCAGCAGGGGACAGGGCTCCTACAATGAGCAGTTCTTC.

This chain joins TRBV7-2 and TRBJ2-1; D possibly corresponds to TRBD2 (6 bases). CDR3 length equals 17 residues. Germline V gene lookup returns CDR1 SGHTA and CDR2 FQGNSA. The V end was cut by 4 bases, the J end by 2 bases, with 18 bases between. The CDR3 here is CASSSSRELATYNEQFF. The CDR3 nucleotides read TGTGCCAGCAGCTCCTCCCGGGAACTAGCAACCTACAATGAGCAGTTCTTC.

The rearrangement uses TRBV9 and TRBJ1-1; D remains unclear. V shed 0 bases and J shed 3 bases, with 12 bases lying between them. Looked up from germline, CDR1 is SGDLS and CDR2 is YYNGEE. The CDR3 has 15 residues. In nucleotides, the CDR3 is TGTGCCAGCAGCGTAGAAACTGGCGGTCACACTGAAGCTTTCTTT. It yields the protein CASSVETGGHTEAFF.

The chain employs TRBV13 and TRBJ1-1; a possible D gene is TRBD1 (5 bases). The length of the CDR3 is 13 residues. Germline values: CDR1 PRHDT, CDR2 FYEKMQ (reference sequence). Trimming removed 5 bases at V and 0 bases at J, with 7 bases between. The CDR3 is CASSPGMNTEAFF. In nucleotides, the CDR3 is TGTGCCAGCAGCCCAGGGATGAACACTGAAGCTTTCTTT.

V gene TRBV4-3 combines with J gene TRBJ2-7; TRBD2 is a possible D gene (7 bases). The CDR3 consists of 16 residues. Trimming cost V 3 bases and J 4 bases, with 19 bases left between them. CDR1 is LGHNA and CDR2 is YSLEER in the germline V gene. The CDR3 DNA reads as TGCGCCAGCAGCCATGGGAGGGGGGGCAAGGGGTACGAGCAGTACTTC. Translating gives CASSHGRGGKGYEQYF.

V usage is TRBV7-9 and J usage is TRBJ2-7; TRBD1 aligns across 7 bases. This CDR3 is 15 amino acids long. The J segment lost 0 bases and the V segment lost 1 base, leaving 3 bases of the junction unmatched. Germline-derived CDR1 and CDR2 are SEHNR and FQNEAQ (reference sequence). The CDR3 DNA reads TGTGCCAGCAGCTTAGGGCAGGGGGTCTCCTACGAGCAGTACTTC. This encodes CASSLGQGVSYEQYF.

The chain uses TRBV30 and TRBJ1-1, with a tentative D call TRBD1 (5 bases). The CDR3 extends over 12 amino acids. Germline V gives CDR1 GTSNPN, CDR2 SVGIG (reference sequence). V was clipped by 4 bases and J by 6 bases, with 12 bases between them. The CDR3 sequence is CAWIRGNAEAFF. The CDR3 nucleotides are TGTGCCTGGATTAGGGGAAATGCTGAAGCTTTCTTT. The full variable domain, its missing parts supplied by reference TRBV30 and TRBJ1-1, is SQTIHQWPATLVQPVGSPLSLECTVEGTSNPNLYWYRQAAGRGLQLLFYSVGIGQISSEVPQNLSASRPQDRQFILSSKKLLLSDSGFYLCAWIRGNAEAFFGQGTRLTVV.

This chain links TRBV4-1 with TRBJ2-1; tentatively, D is TRBD2 (7 bases). Between the trimmed V and J ends, which lost 0 bases and 8 bases, there was a span of 17 bases. The CDR3 has 16 amino acids. CDR1 is MGHRA, CDR2 YSYEKL, per germline. For the CDR3, the DNA is TGCGCCAGCAGCCAAGAGGGAGGGACATTGGGCGATGAGCAGTTCTTC. It encodes CASSQEGGTLGDEQFF.

The rearrangement joins TRBV2 to TRBJ2-5; 8 bases are shared with TRBD2. This CDR3 has 14 amino acids. CDR1 and CDR2 from the germline V gene are SNHLY and FYNNEI. V gave up 2 bases and J gave up 2 bases; unmatched junction bases: 1. The DNA for the CDR3 is TGTGCCAGCAGTGAACGGGGGGGTCAAGAGACCCAGTACTTC. Protein: CASSERGGQETQYF.

J is TRBJ2-5 and V is TRBV2; possibly TRBD2 for D (6 bases). In germline, CDR1 is SNHLY, CDR2 FYNNEI. V was pared by 6 bases and J by 11 bases, with 22 bases between. This CDR3 has 14 residues. Here the CDR3 DNA reads TGTGCCAGCAGCCCCAACTCTCAGGGCGGGGAGCAGTACTTC. It yields the protein CASSPNSQGGEQYF.

This clone turned up a few times. The chain joins TRBV5-4 to TRBJ2-5, with D possibly matching TRBD1 (6 bases). Germline lookup yields CDR1 SGHNT and CDR2 YYREEE (reference sequence). This CDR3 comprises 15 residues. The ends were cut back, 0 bases at V and 4 bases at J, with 13 bases in the middle. The CDR3 region is CASSLVGQGLETQYF. Written as DNA, the CDR3 is TGTGCCAGCAGCTTGGTCGGGCAGGGGCTAGAGACCCAGTACTTC.

The chain carries TRBV9 and TRBJ1-2; 7 bases match TRBD1. This CDR3 has 17 amino acids. CDR1 SGDLS and CDR2 YYNGEE come from the germline V gene. V dropped 1 base and J dropped 0; count of bases not matched to a gene: 9. The CDR3 DNA follows: TGTGCCAGCAGCGTAATTACAGGGGCGGATCCTAACTATGGCTACACCTTC. Amino acid sequence: CASSVITGADPNYGYTF.

A word on this clone: The sample carries other DNA sequences with the same CDR3. The J gene is TRBJ2-7, the V gene TRBV5-1; the D gene is possibly TRBD1 (5 bases). This CDR3 is built from 17 residues. Germline-derived CDR1 and CDR2 are SGHRS and YFSETQ. Trimming pared 4 bases from V and 0 bases from J, leaving 20 bases between. This CDR3 reads CASSQATYDSYSYEQYF. DNA of the CDR3: TGCGCCAGCAGCCAAGCTACCTACGACAGCTACTCCTACGAGCAGTACTTC.

The rearrangement joins TRBV6-4 to TRBJ1-2, with D perhaps TRBD1 (5 bases). V gave up 7 bases and J gave up 4 bases, with 16 bases separating them. Germline loops: CDR1 MRHNA, CDR2 SNTAGT. CDR3 size: 14 residues. The CDR3 nucleotides are TGTGCCAGCACTGGGGGGGGAGGAGGCTATGGCTACACCTTC. It encodes CASTGGGGGYGYTF.

The chain carries TRBV6-5 and TRBJ1-4; D gene unclear. The CDR3 totals 12 residues. The germline V gene encodes CDR1 MNHEY and CDR2 SVGAGI. V was trimmed by 10 bases and J by 8 bases, leaving 14 bases between them. In DNA, the CDR3 is TGTGCCACCCAAGACATGCAGGAAAAACTGTTTTTT. This sequence encodes CATQDMQEKLFF.

The chain carries TRBV6-1 and TRBJ2-1, with D maybe TRBD1 (5 bases). The CDR3 totals 16 residues. Germline values: CDR1 MNHNS, CDR2 SASEGT. Trimming cost V 3 bases and J 0 bases, with 12 bases left between them. In DNA form, the CDR3 reads TGTGCCAGCAGTGACCAGGGTATGATCTCCTACAATGAGCAGTTCTTC. Translation: CASSDQGMISYNEQFF.